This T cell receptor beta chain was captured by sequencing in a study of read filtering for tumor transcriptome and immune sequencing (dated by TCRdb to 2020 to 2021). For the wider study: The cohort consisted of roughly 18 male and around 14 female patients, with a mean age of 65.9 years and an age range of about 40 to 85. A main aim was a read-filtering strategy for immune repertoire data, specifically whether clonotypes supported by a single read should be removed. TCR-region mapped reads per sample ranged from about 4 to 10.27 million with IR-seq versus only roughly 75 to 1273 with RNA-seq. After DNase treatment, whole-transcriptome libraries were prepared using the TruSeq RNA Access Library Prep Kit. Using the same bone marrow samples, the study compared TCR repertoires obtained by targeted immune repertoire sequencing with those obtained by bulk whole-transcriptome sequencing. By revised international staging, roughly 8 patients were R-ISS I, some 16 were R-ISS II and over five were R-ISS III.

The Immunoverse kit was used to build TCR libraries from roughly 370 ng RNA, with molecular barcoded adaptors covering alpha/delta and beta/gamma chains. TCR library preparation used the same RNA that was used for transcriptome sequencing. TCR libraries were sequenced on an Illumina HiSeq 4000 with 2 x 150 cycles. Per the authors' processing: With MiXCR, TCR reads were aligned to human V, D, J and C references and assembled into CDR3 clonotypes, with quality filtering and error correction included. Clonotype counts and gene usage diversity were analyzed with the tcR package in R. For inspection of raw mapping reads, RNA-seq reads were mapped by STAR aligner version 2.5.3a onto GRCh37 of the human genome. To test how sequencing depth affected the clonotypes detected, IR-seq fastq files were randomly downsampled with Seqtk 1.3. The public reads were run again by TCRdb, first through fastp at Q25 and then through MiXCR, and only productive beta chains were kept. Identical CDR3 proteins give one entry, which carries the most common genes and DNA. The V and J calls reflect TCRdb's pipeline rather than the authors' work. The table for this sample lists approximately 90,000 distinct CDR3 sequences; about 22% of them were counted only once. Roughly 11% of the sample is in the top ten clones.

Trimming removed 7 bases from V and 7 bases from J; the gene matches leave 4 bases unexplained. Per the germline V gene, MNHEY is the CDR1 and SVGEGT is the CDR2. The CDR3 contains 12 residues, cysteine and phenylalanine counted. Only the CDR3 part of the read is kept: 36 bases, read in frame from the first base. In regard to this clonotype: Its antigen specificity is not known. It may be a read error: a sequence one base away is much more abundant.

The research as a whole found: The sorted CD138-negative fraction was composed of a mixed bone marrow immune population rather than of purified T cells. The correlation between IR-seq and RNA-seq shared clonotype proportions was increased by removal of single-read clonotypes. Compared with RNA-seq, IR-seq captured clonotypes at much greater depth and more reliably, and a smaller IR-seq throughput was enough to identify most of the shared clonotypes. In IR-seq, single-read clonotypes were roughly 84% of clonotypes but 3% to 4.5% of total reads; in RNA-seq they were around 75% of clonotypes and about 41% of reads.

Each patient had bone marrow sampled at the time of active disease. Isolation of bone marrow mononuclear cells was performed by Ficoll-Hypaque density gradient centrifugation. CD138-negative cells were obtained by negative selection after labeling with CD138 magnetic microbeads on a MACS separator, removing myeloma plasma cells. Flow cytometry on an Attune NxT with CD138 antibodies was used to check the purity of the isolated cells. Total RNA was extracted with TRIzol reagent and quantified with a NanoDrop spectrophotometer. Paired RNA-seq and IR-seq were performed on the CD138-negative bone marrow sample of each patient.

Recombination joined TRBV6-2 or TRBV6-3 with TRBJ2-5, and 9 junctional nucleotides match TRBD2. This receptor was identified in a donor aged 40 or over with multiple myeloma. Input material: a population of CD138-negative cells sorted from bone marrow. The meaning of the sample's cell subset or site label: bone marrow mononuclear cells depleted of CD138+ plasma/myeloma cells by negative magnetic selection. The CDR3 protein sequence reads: CASMRREGTQYF. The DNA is TGTGCCAGCATGAGGCGGGAGGGGACCCAGTACTTC.